The sequence of this T cell receptor beta chain was determined in a study of T cell responses to AZD1222 COVID-19 vaccine. The data were produced by immunoSEQ multiplex PCR, yet TCRdb's version contains in-frame clones alone and is incomplete. Of 100,000 to 140,000 clones in the sample, about 90% were seen once. The sequence was obtained from an adult who received the AZD1222 COVID-19 vaccine. The sequences come from peripheral blood, collected 28 days after the second AZD1222 dose.

In DNA form, the CDR3 reads TGTGCCAGCAGCGTAAGGTCTCAAGAGACCCAGTACTTC. Translating gives CASSVRSQETQYF. The chain combines TRBV9 with TRBJ2-5; D not certain. Trimming removed 1 base at V and 2 bases at J, with 6 bases between. The CDR3 is made up of 13 amino acids. Per germline, CDR1 SGDLS and CDR2 YYNGEE.